This TCR beta chain was identified during a study of early T cells in non-severe SARS-CoV-2 infection. Overall study context: Sequencing targeted bulk RNA from unsorted whole blood, leaving chains unpaired. Whole-study findings and limits: VDJdb matching favored anti-spike CD8 responses, missing private and CD4 specificities.

Individual cDNA molecules were tagged with unique molecular identifiers, the study reported. Each CDR3 protein is one row after TCRdb ran MiXCR on the 5' RACE reads. The profile shows 77,000 or so distinct CDR3 sequences, 13% to 15% of them singletons. This clonotype has a handful of counts. No antigen is known for it. The length of the CDR3 is 20 residues. CDR1 and CDR2 (germline): SGDLS, YYNGEE. With 1 base clipped from V and 3 bases from J, the junction kept 16 bases outside the gene matches. The gene calls are TRBV9 and TRBJ2-5; TRBD2 matches at 12 bases. The sequence was obtained from an adult who was a healthcare worker with PCR-confirmed SARS-CoV-2 infection or an uninfected control (not recorded which). Specimen: whole blood, collected at baseline. CDR3 sequence: CASSVTVSTSGGSGEETQYF. DNA of the CDR3: TGTGCCAGCAGCGTAACAGTCTCGACTAGCGGGGGATCAGGGGAAGAGACCCAGTACTTC.